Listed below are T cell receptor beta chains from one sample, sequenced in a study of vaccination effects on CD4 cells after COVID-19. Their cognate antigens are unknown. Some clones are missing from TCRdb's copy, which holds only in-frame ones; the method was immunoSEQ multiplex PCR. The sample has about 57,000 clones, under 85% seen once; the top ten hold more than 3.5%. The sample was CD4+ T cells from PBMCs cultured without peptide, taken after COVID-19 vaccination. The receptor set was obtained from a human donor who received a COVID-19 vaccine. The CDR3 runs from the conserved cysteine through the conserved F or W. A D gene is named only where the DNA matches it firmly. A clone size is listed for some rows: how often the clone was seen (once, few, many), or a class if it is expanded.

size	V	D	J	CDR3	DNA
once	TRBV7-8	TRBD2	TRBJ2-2	CASSRTSGSPGELFF	TGTGCCAGCAGCCGGACTAGCGGGAGTCCCGGGGAGCTGTTTTTT
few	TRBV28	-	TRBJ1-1	CASSLWENTEAFF	TGTGCCAGCAGTTTATGGGAGAACACTGAAGCTTTCTTT
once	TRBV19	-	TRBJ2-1	CASSIVLVNNEQFF	TGTGCCAGTAGTATAGTTCTAGTGAACAATGAGCAGTTCTTC
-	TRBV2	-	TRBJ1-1	CASSPDTWGAFF	TGTGCCAGCAGCCCCGATACCTGGGGAGCTTTCTTT
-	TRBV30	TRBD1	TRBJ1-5	CAWSQKGGGQPQHF	TGTGCCTGGAGTCAAAAAGGGGGCGGACAGCCCCAGCATTTT
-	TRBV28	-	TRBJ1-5	CASSFQQVNQPQHF	TGTGCCAGCAGTTTTCAACAGGTAAATCAGCCCCAGCATTTT
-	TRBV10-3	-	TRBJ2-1	CAISESGGPPTGNEQFF	TGTGCCATCAGTGAGTCTGGCGGCCCCCCCACGGGGAATGAGCAGTTCTTC
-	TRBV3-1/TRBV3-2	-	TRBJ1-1	CASSQVNTEAFF	TGTGCCAGCAGCCAGGTGAACACTGAAGCTTTCTTT
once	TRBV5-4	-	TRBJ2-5	CASSRGTLSETQYF	TGTGCCAGCAGCCGAGGGACTCTTTCAGAGACCCAGTACTTC
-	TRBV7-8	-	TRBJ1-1	CASSTGRMNTEAFF	TGTGCCAGCAGCACAGGGAGAATGAACACTGAAGCTTTCTTT
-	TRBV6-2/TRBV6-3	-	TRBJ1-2	CASSPTRGSGYTF	TGTGCCAGCAGCCCCACCCGGGGGTCGGGCTACACCTTC
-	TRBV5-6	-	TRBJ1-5	CASSQRRGGHQPQHF	TGTGCCAGCAGCCAACGTCGGGGGGGGCATCAGCCCCAGCATTTT
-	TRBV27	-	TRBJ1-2	CASSPRRDYDGYTF	TGTGCCAGCAGTCCCCGCCGGGACTATGATGGCTACACCTTC
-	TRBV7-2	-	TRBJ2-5	CASSPLSWDPQETQYF	TGTGCCAGCAGCCCTCTTTCGTGGGACCCCCAAGAGACCCAGTACTTC
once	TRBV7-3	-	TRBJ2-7	CASSLGSGYEQYF	TGTGCCAGCAGCTTAGGTTCAGGCTACGAGCAGTACTTC
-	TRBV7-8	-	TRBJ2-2	CASRSRFGQGSTGELFF	TGTGCCAGCAGGTCGAGGTTCGGGCAGGGGAGCACCGGGGAGCTGTTTTTT
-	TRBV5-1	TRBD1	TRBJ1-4	CASSQTGGEKLFF	TGCGCCAGCAGCCAGACAGGGGGCGAAAAACTGTTTTTT
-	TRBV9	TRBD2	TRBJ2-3	CASSFSGGVDTQYF	TGTGCCAGCAGCTTTAGCGGGGGGGTAGATACGCAGTATTTT
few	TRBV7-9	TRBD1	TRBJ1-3	CASSRESTGSNSGNTIYF	TGTGCCAGCAGCCGAGAATCGACAGGGAGCAACTCTGGAAACACCATATATTTT
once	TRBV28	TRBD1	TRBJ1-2	CASSLSGRVGQGNYGYTF	TGTGCCAGCAGTTTGTCTGGTCGGGTGGGACAGGGAAACTATGGCTACACCTTC
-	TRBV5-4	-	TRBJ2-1	CASINRVGDKYNEQFF	TGTGCCAGCATCAACAGGGTGGGGGACAAGTACAATGAGCAGTTCTTC
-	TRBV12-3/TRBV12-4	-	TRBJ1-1	CASTWGLQQAFF	TGTGCCAGCACCTGGGGGCTTCAGCAAGCTTTCTTT
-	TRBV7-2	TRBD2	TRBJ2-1	CASSLRLAGGANEQFF	TGTGCCAGCAGCTTACGACTAGCGGGAGGAGCAAATGAGCAGTTCTTC
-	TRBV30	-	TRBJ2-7	CAWSVGDYEQYF	TGTGCCTGGAGTGTTGGAGACTACGAGCAGTACTTC
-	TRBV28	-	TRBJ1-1	CASSRTATEAFF	TGTGCCAGCAGTCGGACGGCGACTGAAGCTTTCTTT
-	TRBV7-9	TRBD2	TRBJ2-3	CASSLGTSADTQYF	TGTGCCAGCAGCCTCGGGACTAGCGCAGATACGCAGTATTTT
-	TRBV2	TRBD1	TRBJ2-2	CASSADRVGTGELFF	TGTGCCAGCAGTGCCGACAGGGTTGGAACCGGGGAGCTGTTTTTT
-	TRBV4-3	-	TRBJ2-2	CASSQVPPSGELFF	TGCGCCAGCAGCCAAGTTCCCCCCTCCGGGGAGCTGTTTTTT
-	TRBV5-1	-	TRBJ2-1	CASSPINPGNEQFF	TGCGCCAGCAGCCCGATCAATCCCGGCAATGAGCAGTTCTTC
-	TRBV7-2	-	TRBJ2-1	CASSLMWGAAYNEQFF	TGTGCCAGCAGCTTAATGTGGGGTGCAGCCTACAATGAGCAGTTCTTC
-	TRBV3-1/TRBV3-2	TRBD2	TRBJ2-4	CASSQVLAGTNIQYF	TGTGCCAGCAGCCAAGTTCTAGCGGGAACGAACATTCAGTACTTC
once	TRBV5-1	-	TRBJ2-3	CASSLRVITDTQYF	TGCGCCAGCAGCTTACGGGTTATCACAGATACGCAGTATTTT
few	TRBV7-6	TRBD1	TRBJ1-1	CASSLVAAGGTEAFF	TGTGCCAGCAGCTTAGTCGCGGCAGGGGGCACTGAAGCTTTCTTT
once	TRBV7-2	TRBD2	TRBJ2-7	CASSLRLAGVEQYF	TGTGCCAGCAGCTTAAGACTAGCGGGAGTGGAGCAGTACTTC
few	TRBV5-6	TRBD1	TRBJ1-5	CASSLAKGTGNQPQHF	TGTGCCAGCAGCTTGGCCAAGGGGACAGGCAATCAGCCCCAGCATTTT
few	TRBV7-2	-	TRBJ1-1	CASSSYTEAFF	TGTGCCAGCAGCTCCTACACTGAAGCTTTCTTT
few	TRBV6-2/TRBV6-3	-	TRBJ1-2	CASSRTGGRGLANYGYTF	TGTGCCAGCAGCCGCACCGGCGGCAGGGGTCTAGCTAACTATGGCTACACCTTC
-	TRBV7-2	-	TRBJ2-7	CASSLVRGEQYF	TGTGCCAGCAGCTTAGTTAGGGGGGAGCAGTACTTC
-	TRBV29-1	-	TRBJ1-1	CSVVGAGTPEAFF	TGCAGCGTTGTTGGAGCGGGGACTCCTGAAGCTTTCTTT
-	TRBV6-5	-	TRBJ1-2	CASRDGFNYGYTF	TGTGCCAGCAGGGACGGTTTTAACTATGGCTACACCTTC
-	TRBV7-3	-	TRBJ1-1	CASSLTSVSAEAFF	TGTGCCAGCAGCTTAACGAGCGTGTCCGCTGAAGCTTTCTTT
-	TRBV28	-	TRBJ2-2	CASTDRPNTGELFF	TGTGCCAGCACAGACAGGCCAAACACCGGGGAGCTGTTTTTT
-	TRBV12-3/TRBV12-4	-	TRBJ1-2	CASSSHLGYTF	TGTGCCAGCAGTTCACATCTTGGCTACACCTTC
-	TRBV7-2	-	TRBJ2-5	CASSRTSWGTQYF	TGTGCCAGCAGCCGTACTAGCTGGGGGACCCAGTACTTC
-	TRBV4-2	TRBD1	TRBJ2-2	CASSPYRGREVPGELFF	TGTGCCAGCAGCCCATACAGGGGGCGCGAAGTGCCCGGGGAGCTGTTTTTT